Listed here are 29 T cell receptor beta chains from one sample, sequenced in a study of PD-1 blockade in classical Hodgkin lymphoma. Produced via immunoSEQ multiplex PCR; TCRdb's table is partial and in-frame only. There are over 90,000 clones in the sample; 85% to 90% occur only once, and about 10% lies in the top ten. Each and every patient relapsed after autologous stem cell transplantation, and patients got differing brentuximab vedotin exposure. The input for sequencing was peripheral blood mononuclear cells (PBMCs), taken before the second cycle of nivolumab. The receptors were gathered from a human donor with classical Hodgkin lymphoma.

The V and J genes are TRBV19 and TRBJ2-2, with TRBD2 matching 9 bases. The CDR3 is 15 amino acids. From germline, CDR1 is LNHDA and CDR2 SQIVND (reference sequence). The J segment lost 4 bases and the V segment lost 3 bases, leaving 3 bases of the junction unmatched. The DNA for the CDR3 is TGTGCCAGTAGTATCGGACTAGCGCGCACCGGGGAGCTGTTTTTT. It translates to CASSIGLARTGELFF.

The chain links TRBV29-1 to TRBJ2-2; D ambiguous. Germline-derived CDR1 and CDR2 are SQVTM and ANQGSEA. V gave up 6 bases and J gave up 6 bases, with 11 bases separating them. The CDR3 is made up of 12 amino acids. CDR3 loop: CSVAWQPGELFF. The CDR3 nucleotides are TGCAGCGTCGCCTGGCAGCCCGGGGAGCTGTTTTTT.

The CDR3 loop is CSGGASGTF. The CDR3 nucleotides read TGCAGTGGGGGGGCTAGTGGGACCTTC. This rearrangement joins TRBV20-1 to TRBJ1-2; tentative D call: TRBD1 (6 bases). CDR3 length: 9 amino acids. The V gene's germline CDR1 is DFQATT and CDR2 SNEGSKA (reference sequence). Between the trimmed V and J ends, which lost 7 bases and 14 bases, there was a span of 14 bases.

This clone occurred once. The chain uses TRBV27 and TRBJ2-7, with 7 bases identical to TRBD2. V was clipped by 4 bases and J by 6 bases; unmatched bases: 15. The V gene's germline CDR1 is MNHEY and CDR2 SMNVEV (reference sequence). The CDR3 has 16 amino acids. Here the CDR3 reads CASSYSAGRGIAEQYF. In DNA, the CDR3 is TGTGCCAGCAGTTACTCCGCGGGGAGGGGCATCGCCGAGCAGTACTTC.

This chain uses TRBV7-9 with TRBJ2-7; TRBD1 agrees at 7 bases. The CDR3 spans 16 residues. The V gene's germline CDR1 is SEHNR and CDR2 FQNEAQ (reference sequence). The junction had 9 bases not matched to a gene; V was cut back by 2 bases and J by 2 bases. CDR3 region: CASSLYPGQPAYEQYF. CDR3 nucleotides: TGTGCCAGCAGCTTATATCCGGGACAGCCGGCCTACGAGCAGTACTTC.

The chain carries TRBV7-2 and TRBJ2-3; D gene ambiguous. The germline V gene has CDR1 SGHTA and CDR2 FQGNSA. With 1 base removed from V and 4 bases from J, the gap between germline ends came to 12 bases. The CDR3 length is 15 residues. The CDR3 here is CASSLGLRMADTQYF. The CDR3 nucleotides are TGTGCCAGCAGCTTAGGGCTACGGATGGCAGATACGCAGTATTTT.

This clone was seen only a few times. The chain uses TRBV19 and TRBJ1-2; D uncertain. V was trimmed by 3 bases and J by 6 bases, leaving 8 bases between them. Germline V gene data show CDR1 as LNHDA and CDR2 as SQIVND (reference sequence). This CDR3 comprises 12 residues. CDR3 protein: CASSISGNGYTF. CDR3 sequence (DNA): TGTGCCAGTAGTATTTCGGGGAATGGCTACACCTTC.

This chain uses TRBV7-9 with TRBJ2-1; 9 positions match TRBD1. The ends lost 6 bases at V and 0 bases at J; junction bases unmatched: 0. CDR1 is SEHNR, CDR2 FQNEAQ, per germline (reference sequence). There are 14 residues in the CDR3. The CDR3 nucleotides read TGTGCCAGCAGGGACAGGGGCTCCTACAATGAGCAGTTCTTC. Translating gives CASRDRGSYNEQFF. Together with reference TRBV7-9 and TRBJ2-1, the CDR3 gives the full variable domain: DTGVSQNPRHKITKRGQNVTFRCDPISEHNRLYWYRQTLGQGPEFLTYFQNEAQLEKSRLLSDRFSAERPKGSFSTLEIQRTEQGDSAMYLCASRDRGSYNEQFFGPGTRLTVL.

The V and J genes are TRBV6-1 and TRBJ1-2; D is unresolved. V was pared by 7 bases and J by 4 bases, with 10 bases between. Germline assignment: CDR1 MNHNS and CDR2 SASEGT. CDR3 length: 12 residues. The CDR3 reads CASMRDLYGYTF. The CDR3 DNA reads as TGTGCCAGCATGCGTGACCTCTATGGCTACACCTTC.

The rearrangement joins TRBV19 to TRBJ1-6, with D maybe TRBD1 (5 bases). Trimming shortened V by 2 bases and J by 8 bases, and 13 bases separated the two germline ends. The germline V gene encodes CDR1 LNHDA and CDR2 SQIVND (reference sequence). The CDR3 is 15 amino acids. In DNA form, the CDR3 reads TGTGCCAGTAGTATAAGCGAGGGGTATGATTCACCCCTCCACTTT. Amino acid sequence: CASSISEGYDSPLHF.

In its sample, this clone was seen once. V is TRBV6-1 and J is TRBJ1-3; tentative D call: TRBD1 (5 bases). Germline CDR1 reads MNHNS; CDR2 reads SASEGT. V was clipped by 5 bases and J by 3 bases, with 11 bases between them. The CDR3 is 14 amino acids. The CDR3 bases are TGTGCCAGCAGTAGCTGGGGCGATGGAAACACCATATATTTT. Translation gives CASSSWGDGNTIYF.

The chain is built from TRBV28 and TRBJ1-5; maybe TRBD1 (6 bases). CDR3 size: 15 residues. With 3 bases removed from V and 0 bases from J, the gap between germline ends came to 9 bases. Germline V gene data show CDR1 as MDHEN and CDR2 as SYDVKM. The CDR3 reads CASSFDRTSNQPQHF. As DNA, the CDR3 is TGTGCCAGCAGTTTTGACAGGACTAGCAATCAGCCCCAGCATTTT. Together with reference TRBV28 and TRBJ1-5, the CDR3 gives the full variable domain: DVKVTQSSRYLVKRTGEKVFLECVQDMDHENMFWYRQDPGLGLRLIYFSYDVKMKEKGDIPEGYSVSREKKERFSLILESASTNQTSMYLCASSFDRTSNQPQHFGDGTRLSIL.

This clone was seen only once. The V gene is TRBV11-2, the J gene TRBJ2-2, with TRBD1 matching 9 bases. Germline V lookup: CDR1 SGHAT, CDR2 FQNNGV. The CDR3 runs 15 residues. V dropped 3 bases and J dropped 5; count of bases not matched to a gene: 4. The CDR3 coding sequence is TGTGCCAGCAGCTTCGGACAGGGGTCAACCGGGGAGCTGTTTTTT. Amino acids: CASSFGQGSTGELFF. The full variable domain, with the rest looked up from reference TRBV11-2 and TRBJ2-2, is EAGVAQSPRYKIIEKRQSVAFWCNPISGHATLYWYQQILGQGPKLLIQFQNNGVVDDSQLPKDRFSAERLKGVDSTLKIQPAKLEDSAVYLCASSFGQGSTGELFFGEGSRLTVL.

CDR3 bases: TGTGCCAGCAGTGAAACGAGGGGGGCCTCACGCTGGGAGCAGTTCTTC. Translating gives CASSETRGASRWEQFF. V is TRBV6-1 and J is TRBJ2-1; D might be TRBD1 or TRBD2, each matching 6 bases. V was cut by 2 bases and J by 10 bases, with 21 bases left in between. The CDR3 extends over 16 amino acids. The germline V gene encodes CDR1 MNHNS and CDR2 SASEGT.

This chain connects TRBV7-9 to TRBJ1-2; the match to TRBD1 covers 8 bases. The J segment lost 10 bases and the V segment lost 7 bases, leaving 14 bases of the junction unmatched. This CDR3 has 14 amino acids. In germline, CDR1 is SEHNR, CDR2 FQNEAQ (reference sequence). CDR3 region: CASTSLGQVYPYTF. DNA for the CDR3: TGTGCCAGCACCTCCTTGGGACAGGTGTACCCCTACACCTTC.

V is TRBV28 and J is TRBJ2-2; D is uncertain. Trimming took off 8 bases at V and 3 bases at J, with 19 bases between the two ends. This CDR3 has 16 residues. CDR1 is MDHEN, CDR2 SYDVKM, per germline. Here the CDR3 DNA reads TGTGCCAGCTCAGTACTGAGCTTATCGGACACCGGGGAGCTGTTTTTT. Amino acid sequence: CASSVLSLSDTGELFF.

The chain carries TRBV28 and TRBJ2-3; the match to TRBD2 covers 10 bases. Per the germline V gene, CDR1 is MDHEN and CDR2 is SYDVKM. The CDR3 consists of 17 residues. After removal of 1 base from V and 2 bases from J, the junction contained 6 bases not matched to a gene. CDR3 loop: CASSLFASGSFTDTQYF. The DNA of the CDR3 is TGTGCCAGCAGTTTATTCGCTAGCGGGAGTTTCACAGATACGCAGTATTTT.

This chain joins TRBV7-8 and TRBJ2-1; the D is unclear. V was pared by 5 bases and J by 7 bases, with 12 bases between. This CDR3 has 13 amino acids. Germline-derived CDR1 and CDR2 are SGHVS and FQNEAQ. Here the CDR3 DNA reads TGTGCCAGCAGCCCCCCAGGTAAGAATGAGCAGTTCTTC. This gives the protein CASSPPGKNEQFF.

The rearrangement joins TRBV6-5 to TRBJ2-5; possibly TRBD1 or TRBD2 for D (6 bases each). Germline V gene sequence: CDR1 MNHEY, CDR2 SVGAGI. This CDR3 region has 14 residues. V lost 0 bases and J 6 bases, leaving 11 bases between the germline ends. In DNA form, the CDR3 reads TGTGCCAGCAGTTACTCGCGGGACATCCAGACCCAGTACTTC. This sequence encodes CASSYSRDIQTQYF.

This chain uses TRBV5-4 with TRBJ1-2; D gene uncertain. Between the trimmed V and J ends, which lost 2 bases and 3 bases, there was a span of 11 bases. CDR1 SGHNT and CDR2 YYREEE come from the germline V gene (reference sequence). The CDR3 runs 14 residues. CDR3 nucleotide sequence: TGTGCCAGCAGCTTCGGGATAGATGACTATGGCTACACCTTC. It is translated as CASSFGIDDYGYTF.

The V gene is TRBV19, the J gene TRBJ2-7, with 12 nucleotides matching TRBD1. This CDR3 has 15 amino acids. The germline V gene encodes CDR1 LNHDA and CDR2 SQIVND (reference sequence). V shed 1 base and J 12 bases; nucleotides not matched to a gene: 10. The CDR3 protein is CASSIAGTGGFVWYF. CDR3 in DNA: TGTGCCAGTAGTATAGCCGGGACAGGGGGCTTCGTTTGGTACTTC.

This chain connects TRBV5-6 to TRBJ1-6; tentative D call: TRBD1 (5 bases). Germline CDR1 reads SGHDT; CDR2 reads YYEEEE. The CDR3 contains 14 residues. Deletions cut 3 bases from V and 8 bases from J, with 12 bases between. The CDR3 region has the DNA TGTGCCAGCAGCTGGGGTCAGGGAGATTCACCCCTCCACTTT. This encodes CASSWGQGDSPLHF.

CDR3 sequence: CASRRGSETGELFF. CDR3 in DNA: TGTGCCAGCAGGAGGGGATCAGAAACCGGGGAGCTGTTTTTT. The V and J genes are TRBV25-1 and TRBJ2-2; either TRBD1 or TRBD2 may fit D (5 bases each). The germline CDR1 and CDR2 sequences are MGHDK and SYGVNS. The germline V and J ends were trimmed by 6 bases and 5 bases, with 13 bases remaining between them. The CDR3 covers 14 residues.

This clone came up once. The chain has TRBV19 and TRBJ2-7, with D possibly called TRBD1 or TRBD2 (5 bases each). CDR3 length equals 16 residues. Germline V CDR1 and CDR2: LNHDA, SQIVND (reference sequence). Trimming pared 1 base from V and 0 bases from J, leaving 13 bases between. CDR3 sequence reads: CASSIGLGRGSYEQYF. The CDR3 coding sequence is TGTGCCAGTAGTATAGGCCTGGGACGGGGCTCCTACGAGCAGTACTTC.

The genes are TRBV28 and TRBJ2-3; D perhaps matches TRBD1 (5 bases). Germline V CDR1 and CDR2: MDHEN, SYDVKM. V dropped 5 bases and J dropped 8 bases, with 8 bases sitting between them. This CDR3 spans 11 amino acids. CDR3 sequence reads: CASSLGVTQYF. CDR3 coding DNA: TGTGCCAGCAGTCTAGGGGTTACGCAGTATTTT.

The CDR3 nucleotides read TGTGCCAGCAGAAAAAGACAGGGAGCTGGAAACACCATATATTTT. It codes for CASRKRQGAGNTIYF. The chain is built from TRBV6-5 and TRBJ1-3; 7 bases match TRBD1. There are 15 residues in the CDR3. Germline values: CDR1 MNHEY, CDR2 SVGAGI. V was clipped by 6 bases and J by 2 bases; unmatched bases: 7.

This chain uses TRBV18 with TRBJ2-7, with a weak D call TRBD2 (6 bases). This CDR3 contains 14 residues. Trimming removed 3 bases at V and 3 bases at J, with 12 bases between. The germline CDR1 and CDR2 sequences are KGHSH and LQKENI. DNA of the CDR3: TGTGCCAGCTCACCGGAGGGGCACTACTACGAGCAGTACTTC. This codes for CASSPEGHYYEQYF.

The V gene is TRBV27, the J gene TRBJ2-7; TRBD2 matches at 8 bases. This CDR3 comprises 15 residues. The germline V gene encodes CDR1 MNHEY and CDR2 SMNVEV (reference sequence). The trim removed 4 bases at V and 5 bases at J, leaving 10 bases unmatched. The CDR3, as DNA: TGTGCCAGCAGTTCCCGGGGGGGCCTAGGTAACGAGCAGTACTTC. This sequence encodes CASSSRGGLGNEQYF.

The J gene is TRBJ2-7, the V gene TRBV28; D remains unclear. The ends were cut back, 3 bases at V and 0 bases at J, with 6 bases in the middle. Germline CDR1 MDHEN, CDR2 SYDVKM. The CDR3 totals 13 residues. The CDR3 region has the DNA TGTGCCAGCAGTTTTTATTACTCCTACGAGCAGTACTTC. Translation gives CASSFYYSYEQYF.